This is a list of T cell receptor beta chains from one sample in a study of blood T cell repertoires in COVID-19. Produced via immunoSEQ multiplex PCR; TCRdb's table is partial and in-frame only. The repertoire has 150,000 to 200,000 clones, nearly 85% of them found once; the top ten carry around 5.2%. Input material: peripheral blood. Receptors were obtained from a woman in her 30s with acute or convalescent COVID-19. Both conserved end residues are trimmed from each CDR3. The D gene is left open where the match is weak. Not every row has a clone size; where given, it reads once, few, many or a size class.

-	TRBV19	-	TRBJ2-5	ASSISSTGYETQY
-	TRBV7-9	-	TRBJ2-7	ASSPSRVRLEQY
-	TRBV29-1	-	TRBJ1-2	SVGDSGELNYGYT
-	TRBV5-1	once	TRBJ1-1	ASSSIRGNTEAF
TRBD1	TRBV29-1	-	TRBJ1-2	SVQKQGADGYT
TRBD1	TRBV19	few	TRBJ1-2	ASSTTGGFV
TRBD2	TRBV6-5	-	TRBJ2-7	ASSRLAGDYEQY
TRBD2	TRBV6-5	-	TRBJ2-1	ASSPGLRNEQF
-	TRBV7-8	-	TRBJ1-6	ASTSGSYNSPLH
TRBD2	TRBV5-4	once	TRBJ2-1	ASSGEGLAGGLSEQF
TRBD2	TRBV7-2	-	TRBJ2-2	ASSQLRIGGGVTGELF
TRBD1	TRBV7-2	once	TRBJ1-2	ASSPLGDRGYGYT
TRBD2	TRBV7-7	-	TRBJ2-5	ASSSLKVAGGQETQY
TRBD1	TRBV18	once	TRBJ1-1	ASSPGTVEAF
-	TRBV28	few	TRBJ1-5	ASSTGRGRPQH
TRBD2	TRBV2	few	TRBJ2-7	ASSSQRGDYEQY
TRBD2	TRBV9	once	TRBJ2-3	ASSYSGGASTDTQY
TRBD1	TRBV7-8	-	TRBJ2-5	ASSLGRGGQGETQY
-	TRBV30	once	TRBJ1-2	AWSVRSLGSGYT
TRBD2	TRBV28	-	TRBJ2-1	ASSLGLAAFNEQF
-	TRBV28	-	TRBJ1-2	ASSDRFSYT
-	TRBV5-1	-	TRBJ1-5	ASSLRSRTEYSNQPQH
-	TRBV28	once	TRBJ2-7	ASSLIQGPYEQY
-	TRBV13	-	TRBJ1-1	ASRLTSGVNTEAF
TRBD2	TRBV27	-	TRBJ2-1	ASSLSVLAGWSNEQF
-	TRBV7-2	-	TRBJ1-5	ASSHYSWPQH
-	TRBV20-1	-	TRBJ1-1	SAARATEAF
-	TRBV7-2	-	TRBJ2-5	ASSLLLGAGATRSETQY
TRBD2	TRBV9	few	TRBJ2-7	ASSARTSGVYEQY
-	TRBV21-1	-	TRBJ2-1	ASSASGRETSYNEQF
TRBD1	TRBV5-1	-	TRBJ2-2	ASSVGQGAGGELF
TRBD2	TRBV29-1	-	TRBJ2-5	SVGLAGVQETQY
-	TRBV6-5	-	TRBJ2-5	ASSRTLAGETQY
TRBD2	TRBV5-1	-	TRBJ2-3	ASSDTGTRGGAGTDTQY
TRBD1	TRBV19	-	TRBJ2-5	ASSDWDRAGETQY
TRBD1	TRBV7-2	-	TRBJ1-2	ASSTRDSRGGYT
TRBD1	TRBV27	-	TRBJ1-2	ASSPDLFRDREEYGYT
-	TRBV27	-	TRBJ2-5	ASTSQETQY
-	TRBV13	-	TRBJ1-5	ASSLGHRSNQPQH
TRBD1	TRBV5-1	once	TRBJ2-7	ASSLTTSGQGTYEQY
-	TRBV5-1	few	TRBJ1-5	ASSLGPGDQPQH
-	TRBV6-5	once	TRBJ2-1	ASRQTGPNEQF
TRBD1	TRBV27	-	TRBJ1-5	ASSLSSGTGGNQPQH
-	TRBV28	-	TRBJ1-1	ASRPGGENTEAF
TRBD1	TRBV4-1	-	TRBJ1-1	ASSNPLRTGAEAF
TRBD1	TRBV15	-	TRBJ1-4	ATSMTGKLLF
TRBD2	TRBV27	-	TRBJ2-7	ASSPDGGRSYEQY